This T cell receptor beta chain was sequenced for a study of CD8+ T cells in alopecia areata. Study-level information: Treated patients were given oral tofacitinib, which was dosed at 5 to 10 mg twice daily. The study gave tofacitinib for 6 to 18 months, then 6 months off drug.

On this clone: Its antigen remains unknown.

Study-level points and caveats: Tofacitinib did not eliminate many expanded lesional clones from scalp or blood.

Stated treatment: oral pan-JAK inhibitor, 5-10 mg twice daily. cDNA serving as the sequencing template came from extracted, reverse transcribed RNA. Libraries were prepared by immunoSEQ multiplex PCR; TCRdb keeps only in-frame clonotypes and omits some of them. Among fewer than 110,000 clones listed, about three fifths were seen once. Between the trimmed V and J ends, which lost 3 bases and 6 bases, there was a span of 15 bases. The CDR3 runs to 13 residues. The germline V gene has CDR1 SQVTM and CDR2 ANQGSEA. The clonotype comes from a human donor with alopecia areata. This specimen was CD8+ T cells sorted from blood, taken at approximately week 60, from a patient treated with tofacitinib. The chain joins TRBV29-1 to TRBJ2-7; TRBD1 is a possible D gene (6 bases). This CDR3 reads CSVEGLQGPEQYF. CDR3 coding DNA: TGCAGCGTTGAGGGCCTACAGGGTCCCGAGCAGTACTTC.